This is a list of T cell receptor beta chains from one sample in a study of beta chain features in type 1 diabetes. The assay was immunoSEQ multiplex PCR, and TCRdb's table has in-frame clones only and misses some. Altogether around 650,000 clones are present, around 12% being singletons, with the ten largest covering roughly 0.12%. What was sequenced was naive CD4+ T cells from blood. These receptors were taken from a man younger than 40 with type 1 diabetes. The CDR3 runs from the conserved cysteine through the conserved F or W. The D gene is left open where the match is weak. Size tells how often a clone was seen (once, few, many) or the class of an expanded clone, and some rows leave it out.

>TRBV18|few|NA|TRBJ2-7
TGTGCCAGCTCACCACCACAGGAAGGCGAGCAGTACTTC
CASSPPQEGEQYF
>TRBV7-2|NA|NA|TRBJ2-7
TGTGCCAGCAGCCCTTCGGGGTTAAGCTCCTACGAGCAGTACTTC
CASSPSGLSSYEQYF
>TRBV9|few|NA|TRBJ2-2
TGTGCCAGCAGCTCCCAGGGTTCCCGCGGGGAGCTGTTTTTT
CASSSQGSRGELFF
>TRBV6-5|NA|NA|TRBJ2-5
TGTGCCAGCAGCAAGAGGGATAGGGAGACCCAGTACTTC
CASSKRDRETQYF
>TRBV5-4|NA|TRBD1|TRBJ2-5
TGTGCCAGCAGCTTGGCCGGACAGGAGGAGACCCAGTACTTC
CASSLAGQEETQYF
>TRBV7-7|few|NA|TRBJ2-2
TGTGCCAGCAGCTTGGACGGTGCGAACACCGGGGAGCTGTTTTTT
CASSLDGANTGELFF
>TRBV18|NA|NA|TRBJ2-3
TGTGCCAGCTCACGATTGCTGAGGCGAGATACGCAGTATTTT
CASSRLLRRDTQYF
>TRBV10-3|NA|NA|TRBJ2-2
TGTGCCATCAGTGAAGGGTACGGGGAGCTGTTTTTT
CAISEGYGELFF
>TRBV6-6|NA|TRBD1|TRBJ1-2
TGTGCCAGCAGCACTCGGGACAGGCGGTTTGGGGGCTACACCTTC
CASSTRDRRFGGYTF
>TRBV28|few|TRBD1|TRBJ2-7
TGTGCCAGCAGTTTGGTTGGACAGGGGGACTACGAGCAGTACTTC
CASSLVGQGDYEQYF
>TRBV9|NA|TRBD2|TRBJ2-3
TGTGCCAGCAGCCCGGGACTAGCGGGGGGGCAGAGCACAGATACGCAGTATTTT
CASSPGLAGGQSTDTQYF
>TRBV7-2|NA|NA|TRBJ2-3
TGTGCCAGCAGCCTCGGACTGTTCACAGATACGCAGTATTTT
CASSLGLFTDTQYF
>TRBV28|few|TRBD1|TRBJ2-7
TGTGCCAGCAAAGTAGGGACAGGGTTCTGGGAGCAGTACTTC
CASKVGTGFWEQYF
>TRBV5-6|few|NA|TRBJ2-5
TGTGCCAGCAGCTTGATGAGGGCTGGAGAGACCCAGTACTTC
CASSLMRAGETQYF
>TRBV7-2|few|NA|TRBJ2-5
TGTGCCAGCAGCTTGAACGGCGAGACCCAGTACTTC
CASSLNGETQYF
>TRBV12-5|NA|NA|TRBJ2-5
TGTGCTAGTGGTTTGGTATTGTACGGATACCAAGAGACCCAGTACTTC
CASGLVLYGYQETQYF
>TRBV30|few|TRBD1|TRBJ2-2
TGTGCCTGGAGGGGACAGAGCGTATCCGGGGAGCTGTTTTTT
CAWRGQSVSGELFF
>TRBV29-1|NA|TRBD2|TRBJ2-3
TGCAGCGTTGAAAGGAATAGCGGGGGCACAGATACGCAGTATTTT
CSVERNSGGTDTQYF
>TRBV5-5|few|NA|TRBJ2-7
TGTGCCAGCAGCTTGGCATTTACTCGCTGGTACGAGCAGTACTTC
CASSLAFTRWYEQYF
>TRBV7-2|few|NA|TRBJ2-5
TGTGCCAGCAGCTTGGTCTACAGGGAAGAGACCCAGTACTTC
CASSLVYREETQYF
>TRBV5-4|few|TRBD2|TRBJ2-5
TGTGCCAGCAGCTTAGAACTAGCGGGGGAGACCCAGTACTTC
CASSLELAGETQYF
>TRBV4-1|NA|NA|TRBJ1-2
TGCGCCAGCAGCCAAGACAGCAGGGCGGGTGGCTACACCTTC
CASSQDSRAGGYTF
>TRBV5-1|few|NA|TRBJ1-4
TGCGCCAGCAGCTTACAGCATACTAATGAAAAACTGTTTTTT
CASSLQHTNEKLFF
>TRBV7-8|few|TRBD1|TRBJ2-7
TGTGCCAGCAGCCCCCCGGGACAGCCCCGTGTCGGGCAGTACTTC
CASSPPGQPRVGQYF
>TRBV5-1|NA|TRBD2|TRBJ2-3
TGCGCCAGCAGCCGGGGGGTGAGGGCAGATACGCAGTATTTT
CASSRGVRADTQYF
>TRBV30|few|NA|TRBJ2-5
TGTGCCTGGAACGAGGGTTGGGGAGAGACCCAGTACTTC
CAWNEGWGETQYF
>TRBV18|NA|NA|TRBJ2-7
TGTGCCAGCTCACCACCGGTTCGGGACGGCTCCTACGAGCAGTACTTC
CASSPPVRDGSYEQYF
>TRBV19|few|NA|TRBJ1-1
TGTGCCAGTAGTATAATGCCGGGCTCGCAAACTGAAGCTTTCTTT
CASSIMPGSQTEAFF
>TRBV6-5|few|NA|TRBJ2-1
TGTGCCAGCAGTTACGGACACCAAGGGAATGAGCAGTTCTTC
CASSYGHQGNEQFF
>TRBV28|NA|NA|TRBJ2-7
TGTGCCAGCAGTCCCGGCCAAGCGGAGGCCTACGAGCAGTACTTC
CASSPGQAEAYEQYF
>TRBV25-1|NA|NA|TRBJ2-5
TGTGCCAGCACTCCCAAGTCCGCCGCCCAAGAGACCCAGTACTTC
CASTPKSAAQETQYF
>TRBV25-1|NA|NA|TRBJ1-6
TGTGCCAGCAGTGGGGGGGTACCATCACCCCTCCACTTT
CASSGGVPSPLHF
>TRBV9|NA|NA|TRBJ1-4
TGTGCCAGCAGCGTAGAGCCTACCACTAATGAAAAACTGTTTTTT
CASSVEPTTNEKLFF
>TRBV7-2|few|NA|TRBJ2-1
TGTGCCAGCAGCTTCCCATCCGGGACTTCGCAGTTCTTC
CASSFPSGTSQFF
>TRBV7-3|NA|NA|TRBJ2-7
TGTGCCAGCAGCGCGACAGGAGACGAGCAGTACTTC
CASSATGDEQYF
>TRBV4-3|NA|NA|TRBJ1-6
TGCGCCAGCAGCCAAGCTCAGGCAGGGGCTAGTAATTCACCCCTCCACTTT
CASSQAQAGASNSPLHF
>TRBV7-2|NA|TRBD2|TRBJ2-1
TGTGCCAGCAGCTTAGCTAGCGGGACCTACAATGAGCAGTTCTTC
CASSLASGTYNEQFF
>TRBV16|few|NA|TRBJ1-1
TGTGCCAGCAGCCAATCAACCGTTTTGGCCACTGAAGCTTTCTTT
CASSQSTVLATEAFF
>TRBV7-8|NA|TRBD1|TRBJ2-1
TGTGCCAGCAGCTTCCGACAGGGTTCATACAATGAGCAGTTCTTC
CASSFRQGSYNEQFF
>TRBV6-4|few|TRBD1|TRBJ2-3
TGTGCCAGCAGCGATACAGGGGTTGGAGATACGCAGTATTTT
CASSDTGVGDTQYF
>TRBV30|NA|TRBD1|TRBJ1-6
TGTGCCTGGAGGGGGACAGTCGCTTCACCCCTCCACTTT
CAWRGTVASPLHF
>TRBV5-1|NA|TRBD2|TRBJ2-3
TGCGCCAGCAGCCCCGGGACTAGCGGGGGAGATACGCAGTATTTT
CASSPGTSGGDTQYF
>TRBV6-5|few|TRBD1|TRBJ2-7
TGTGCCAGCAGGACTAATGACGGGACAGGGGTCGAGCAGTACTTC
CASRTNDGTGVEQYF
>TRBV30|few|NA|TRBJ1-5
TGTGCCTGGAGTGTACAAGGGGGGCAGCCCCAGCATTTT
CAWSVQGGQPQHF
>TRBV28|NA|NA|TRBJ1-2
TGTGCCAGCAGCCCCGCGGCCCGGAGCTATGGCTACACCTTC
CASSPAARSYGYTF
>TRBV5-1|NA|NA|TRBJ1-4
TGCGCCAGCAGCTTGCAAGGTGAAAAACTGTTTTTT
CASSLQGEKLFF
>TRBV6-4|NA|NA|TRBJ2-1
TGTGCCAGCAGTGACAGGAGGAATGAGCAGTTCTTC
CASSDRRNEQFF
>TRBV18|few|NA|TRBJ2-5
TGTGCCAGCTCACCAGAAGGAGAGACCCAGTACTTC
CASSPEGETQYF